The 6 T cell receptor beta chains below were found in one sample sequenced in a study of cytomegalovirus exposure and HLA in healthy donors. TCRdb keeps only in-frame clones here, not all; method: immunoSEQ multiplex PCR. The sample consists of some 170,000 clones, about 89% of them appearing once. Sequenced sample: PBMCs. The receptors come from a man between 18 and 35 years old in good health and CMV-seropositive.

The rearrangement joins TRBV29-1 to TRBJ2-2, with a weak D call TRBD2 (5 bases). Deletions cut 7 bases from V and 0 bases from J, with 15 bases between. The CDR3 covers 15 residues. From germline, CDR1 is SQVTM and CDR2 ANQGSEA. CDR3 sequence (DNA): TGCAGCGCATCCCCCCCCGGGGCGAACACCGGGGAGCTGTTTTTT. Protein sequence: CSASPPGANTGELFF.

The rearrangement uses TRBV29-1 and TRBJ2-1, with TRBD1 identical over 10 bases. Germline CDR1 and CDR2: SQVTM and ANQGSEA. Trimming at V came to 4 bases and at J to 7 bases, leaving 7 bases not matched to a gene. The CDR3 consists of 14 residues. CDR3 in DNA: TGCAGCGTTGGTGGGACAGGGGCGGGGAATGAGCAGTTCTTC. Its protein is CSVGGTGAGNEQFF.

The V call is TRBV23-1, the J call TRBJ1-4; D unclear. TRBV23-1 is given ORF status, its function remaining uncertain. The V and J ends lost 11 bases and 5 bases respectively, with 15 bases between them. The CDR3 runs to 13 residues. The CDR3 DNA is TGCGCCCCATGTCGCGGGAACAATGAAAAACTGTTTTTT. Protein: CAPCRGNNEKLFF.

This sequence joins TRBV27 and TRBJ2-1; 9 positions agree with TRBD1. CDR1 and CDR2 (germline): MNHEY, SMNVEV (reference sequence). The CDR3 spans 16 residues. Germline trimming cut 5 bases from V and 1 base from J; bases unmatched to any gene: 6. The CDR3 DNA is TGTGCCAGCAGTCTACCGGGACAGGGTTCCTACAATGAGCAGTTCTTC. Translated, it gives CASSLPGQGSYNEQFF.

The CDR3 sequence: CASSLRSSGGPSTDTQYF. CDR3 coding DNA: TGTGCCAGCAGTTTAAGGTCTAGCGGGGGCCCTAGCACAGATACGCAGTATTTT. This chain uses TRBV27 with TRBJ2-3; TRBD2 aligns across 10 bases. With 2 bases clipped from V and 0 bases from J, the junction kept 8 bases outside the gene matches. The length of the CDR3 is 18 residues. Germline values: CDR1 MNHEY, CDR2 SMNVEV (reference sequence).

This clone was seen just once. The chain has TRBV29-1 and TRBJ1-1, with D tentatively TRBD1 (5 bases). The CDR3 runs to 13 residues. V lost 4 bases, J lost 1 base, and 10 bases lay in between. In germline, CDR1 is SQVTM, CDR2 ANQGSEA. The CDR3 reads CSVVRRGNTEAFF. The CDR3 nucleotides read TGCAGCGTTGTTAGAAGGGGGAACACTGAAGCTTTCTTT.